The 27 T cell receptor beta chains below come from one sample, sequenced in a study of blood T cells in healthy people across ages. A second PCR of 7 to 11 cycles used a sample-barcoded 5' primer and a J-beta primer mix. TCRdb re-called the 5' RACE reads with MiXCR, one entry per CDR3 protein. The sample includes around 900,000 distinct CDR3 sequences, 51% of them seen just once. Specimen: blood. These receptors were obtained from a woman aged 60-75 years in good health.

This sequence joins TRBV7-9 and TRBJ2-3; weak D call: TRBD1 (6 bases). The germline gives CDR1 SEHNR, CDR2 FQNEAQ (reference sequence). The CDR3 is made up of 13 amino acids. V was cut by 7 bases and J by 8 bases, with 16 bases left in between. The CDR3: CASTDQTGLTQYF. As DNA, the CDR3 is TGTGCCAGCACCGACCAGACAGGACTTACGCAGTATTTT.

As concerns this clonotype: The junction and the germline gene differ at one end; a read error may be behind it. The chain links TRBV11-3 to TRBJ2-3; 9 nucleotides agree with TRBD2. The length of the CDR3 is 13 residues. Looked up from germline, CDR1 is SGHNT and CDR2 is YENEEA. DNA for the CDR3: TGTGTCAGCAGCTTGAGCGGGAGGCACACGCAGTATTTT. Its protein product is CVSSLSGRHTQYF.

This chain links TRBV30 with TRBJ1-5; tentatively, D is TRBD1 (6 bases). Germline loops: CDR1 GTSNPN, CDR2 SVGIG (reference sequence). This CDR3 is 17 amino acids long. The V end was cut by 0 bases, the J end by 1 base, with 16 bases between. This CDR3 is CAWSVRMDSLSNQPQHF. The CDR3 DNA sequence: TGTGCCTGGAGTGTACGAATGGACAGTCTAAGCAATCAGCCCCAGCATTTT.

The chain is built from TRBV6-6 and TRBJ2-5; D gene uncertain. The J call may be faulty, since TRBJ2-7 better matches the DNA end. CDR1 is MNHNY, CDR2 SVGAGI, per germline (reference sequence). This CDR3 is built from 13 residues. CDR3 sequence (DNA): TGTGCCAGCAGTCTAGGGCCTGCCCCCGAGCAGTACTTC. It codes for CASSLGPAPEQYF.

This clonotype was seen a handful of times. V and J are TRBV5-1 and TRBJ2-5, with a tentative D call TRBD2 (5 bases). This CDR3 contains 14 residues. V was cut by 4 bases and J by 2 bases, with 12 bases left in between. Germline V gives CDR1 SGHRS, CDR2 YFSETQ. The DNA for the CDR3 is TGCGCCAGCAGCCCCTTTGGCGGGCAAGAGACCCAGTACTTC. Amino acid sequence: CASSPFGGQETQYF.

J is TRBJ2-7 and V is TRBV2, with 8 nucleotides matching TRBD1. The DNA end is a closer match to TRBJ2-4, so the J assignment may be wrong. This CDR3 has 15 residues. Germline-derived CDR1 and CDR2 are SNHLY and FYNNEI. The CDR3 reads CASRRLTGEENIQYF. In nucleotides, the CDR3 is TGTGCCAGCAGGCGTTTGACAGGGGAGGAAAACATTCAGTACTTC.

This chain links TRBV21-1 with TRBJ1-6; TRBD1, the D gene given by the table, was not confirmed from the DNA. TRBV21-1 is classified as a pseudogene. CDR3 length: 15 amino acids. The CDR3 here is CASSKAQAAHSPLHF. CDR3 bases: TGTGCCAGCAGCAAAGCGCAGGCGGCCCATTCACCCCTCCACTTT.

The chain recombines TRBV12-3 or TRBV12-4 with TRBJ2-5, with 10 bases lining up with TRBD1. Trimming at V came to 7 bases and at J to 4 bases, leaving 6 bases not matched to a gene. The CDR3 is 14 amino acids. CDR3 DNA: TGTGCCAGCAACTCGGGGGACAGGGGAGAGACCCAGTACTTC. Translation gives CASNSGDRGETQYF.

About this clonotype itself: Lacking the conserved final phenylalanine or tryptophan, this CDR3 likely reflects a read error. The limits of the CDR3 on the DNA are not certain, so only TCRdb's listed CDR3 is given. The CDR3 reads CASSLVGTDANL. This chain links TRBV5-4 with TRBJ2-3; the D call in the table, TRBD1, was not verified against the DNA. CDR1 is SGHNT, CDR2 YYREEE, per germline (reference sequence). Termini included, the CDR3 measures 12 amino acids.

The chain carries TRBV6-5 and TRBJ2-7, with D unresolved. The V end lost 4 bases, the J end lost 5 bases, and 18 bases lay between the germline ends. Per the germline V gene, CDR1 is MNHEY and CDR2 is SVGAGI. The CDR3 covers 15 residues. The CDR3 protein is CASSSSAPFLDEQYF. CDR3 nucleotide sequence: TGTGCCAGCAGTTCCTCTGCTCCGTTCCTAGACGAGCAGTACTTC.

As to this clonotype: A much larger clone sits a single nucleotide away, making a read error possible. The chain carries TRBV7-2 and TRBJ2-3; D might be TRBD1 (6 bases). Trimming took off 5 bases at V and 10 bases at J, with 16 bases between the two ends. Germline CDR1 reads SGHTA; CDR2 reads FQGNSA. This CDR3 region has 13 residues. CDR3 sequence reads: CASSPRTAHPQYF. The CDR3 nucleotides read TGTGCCAGCAGCCCGAGGACAGCTCATCCGCAGTATTTT.

The chain joins TRBV9 to TRBJ1-2, with D maybe TRBD1 (5 bases). Trimming took 4 bases from V and 2 from J, leaving 9 bases between them. The CDR3 is 13 amino acids. The germline V gene encodes CDR1 SGDLS and CDR2 YYNGEE. CDR3 nucleotides: TGTGCCAGCAGCAATTGGGACAACTATGGCTACACCTTC. This sequence encodes CASSNWDNYGYTF.

The CDR3 nucleotides read TGCAGTGCTAGCGGGGGGATCTATGGCTACACCTTC. Translation: CSASGGIYGYTF. This chain uses TRBV20-1 with TRBJ1-2; tentatively, D is TRBD1 (5 bases). The CDR3 spans 12 residues. Trimming stripped 3 bases from V and 4 bases from J, with 9 bases between. Looked up from germline, CDR1 is DFQATT and CDR2 is SNEGSKA (reference sequence).

The CDR3, as DNA: TGTGCCAGCAGCTTCCAGCGCACTAGCGGGAGAATTAATACGCAGTATTTT. It specifies CASSFQRTSGRINTQYF. The V and J genes are TRBV7-2 and TRBJ2-3; 11 bases align to TRBD2. The CDR3 is 17 amino acids. Germline CDR1 is SGHTA and CDR2 is FQGNSA. Losses at the gene ends were 3 bases for V and 7 bases for J; bases not matched to a gene: 12.

This chain connects TRBV5-1 to TRBJ2-5; 7 bases agree with TRBD2. Per the germline V gene, CDR1 is SGHRS and CDR2 is YFSETQ. The junction had 11 bases not matched to a gene; V was cut back by 3 bases and J by 9 bases. This CDR3 region has 14 residues. The CDR3 sequence: CASSSETSWKSQYF. Written as DNA, the CDR3 is TGCGCCAGCAGCTCCGAGACTAGCTGGAAGTCCCAGTACTTC.

For the CDR3, the DNA is TGCAGTGCTAGAAATCGCCAGGGGAAAGGCGTGCAGTACTTC. The encoded protein is CSARNRQGKGVQYF. The rearrangement links TRBV20-1 to TRBJ2-7; D possibly corresponds to TRBD1 (6 bases). The CDR3 is 14 amino acids. The germline CDR1 and CDR2 sequences are DFQATT and SNEGSKA (reference sequence). V was clipped by 2 bases and J by 9 bases, with 20 bases between them.

The chain carries TRBV6-1 and TRBJ2-4, with D unresolved. Per germline, CDR1 MNHNS and CDR2 SASEGT. The CDR3 has 13 residues. Trimming stripped 7 bases from V and 13 bases from J, with 20 bases between. This chain's CDR3 is CASTYSDGSEQYF. The CDR3 DNA reads TGTGCCAGCACCTATTCGGACGGATCCGAACAGTACTTC.

This chain joins TRBV11-2 and TRBJ2-5; no clear D gene. CDR3 size: 16 residues. CDR1 is SGHAT and CDR2 is FQNNGV in the germline V gene. V was cut by 3 bases and J by 5 bases, with 19 bases left in between. CDR3 coding DNA: TGTGCCAGCAGCTTTTTACCCCAGACCCCTCCCGAGACCCAGTACTTC. Translation gives CASSFLPQTPPETQYF.

This rearrangement joins TRBV30 to TRBJ2-3, with TRBD2 identical over 13 bases. This CDR3 is 16 amino acids long. Trimming at V came to 3 bases and at J to 5 bases, leaving 8 bases not matched to a gene. Germline loops: CDR1 GTSNPN, CDR2 SVGIG (reference sequence). The CDR3: CAWRWSGTSGKDTQYF. DNA of the CDR3: TGTGCCTGGAGATGGTCCGGGACTAGCGGGAAAGATACGCAGTATTTT.

This chain uses TRBV4-3 with TRBJ2-7, with D tentatively TRBD1 (5 bases). Trimming removed 0 bases from V and 5 bases from J, with 11 bases in between. There are 14 residues in the CDR3. CDR1 is LGHNA and CDR2 is YSLEER in the germline V gene. In DNA, the CDR3 is TGCGCCAGCAGCCAAGATACAGGACCCAACGAGCAGTACTTC. Translated: CASSQDTGPNEQYF.

Only a few counts were recorded for this clonotype. The chain's CDR3 is CASSKTSGLGDEQYF. CDR3 sequence (DNA): TGTGCCAGCAGCAAGACTAGCGGTTTGGGGGACGAGCAGTACTTC. V gene TRBV21-1 combines with J gene TRBJ2-7; TRBD2 is the table's D call and was not checked against the DNA. TRBV21-1 is classified as a pseudogene. The CDR3 spans 15 residues.

This chain connects TRBV20-1 to TRBJ2-7; D remains ambiguous. The germline CDR1 and CDR2 sequences are DFQATT and SNEGSKA (reference sequence). The length of the CDR3 is 12 residues. V lost 3 bases and J lost 5, with 11 bases in between. This chain's CDR3 is CSASLVVHEQYF. CDR3 in DNA: TGCAGTGCTAGTCTAGTGGTCCACGAGCAGTACTTC.

This rearrangement joins TRBV5-5 to TRBJ2-7; TRBD1 matches at 7 bases. This CDR3 is 12 amino acids long. The ends lost 2 bases at V and 6 bases at J; junction bases unmatched: 2. CDR1 and CDR2 from the germline V gene are SGHKS and YYEKEE (reference sequence). For the CDR3, the DNA is TGTGCCAGCAGCTTTACAGGGGTCGAGCAGTACTTC. Its translation: CASSFTGVEQYF. Full variable domain (outside the CDR3, taken from reference TRBV5-5 and TRBJ2-7): DAGVTQSPTHLIKTRGQQVTLRCSPISGHKSVSWYQQVLGQGPQFIFQYYEKEERGRGNFPDRFSARQFPNYSSELNVNALLLGDSALYLCASSFTGVEQYFGPGTRLTVT.

The chain recombines TRBV27 with TRBJ2-1; D perhaps matches TRBD2 (5 bases). The end of the DNA aligns better with TRBJ2-7, so the J call may be wrong. The CDR3 length is 17 residues. Germline values: CDR1 MNHEY, CDR2 SMNVEV (reference sequence). The CDR3 nucleotides read TGTGCCAGCAAATGTGTTCAGCGGATGCGGACCTACAATGAGCAGTACTTC. It encodes CASKCVQRMRTYNEQYF.

The chain recombines TRBV5-6 with TRBJ2-3; 11 bases map to TRBD2. The CDR3 covers 17 residues. CDR1 is SGHDT, CDR2 YYEEEE, per germline. J gave up 2 bases and V 5 bases, and 10 bases lay outside the gene matches. The CDR3 region is CASSPGGTSGYTDTQYF. The CDR3 DNA reads as TGTGCCAGCAGTCCAGGAGGGACTAGCGGATACACAGATACGCAGTATTTT.

The V call is TRBV9, the J call TRBJ2-1; 10 nucleotides align to TRBD2. Trimming cost V 2 bases and J 7 bases; bases outside gene matches: 6. This CDR3 is built from 15 residues. Germline loops: CDR1 SGDLS, CDR2 YYNGEE. DNA of the CDR3: TGTGCCAGCAGCGTTCTAGCGGGAGTTAGTAATGAGCAGTTCTTC. Translation: CASSVLAGVSNEQFF.

This sequence joins TRBV3-1 and TRBJ2-2, with no clear D. The CDR3 length is 12 residues. Trimming removed 3 bases at V and 5 bases at J, with 4 bases between. Germline V gene sequence: CDR1 LGHDT, CDR2 YNNKEL (reference sequence). The CDR3: CASSHSTGELFF. The CDR3 nucleotides are TGTGCCAGCAGCCATAGTACCGGGGAGCTGTTTTTT.